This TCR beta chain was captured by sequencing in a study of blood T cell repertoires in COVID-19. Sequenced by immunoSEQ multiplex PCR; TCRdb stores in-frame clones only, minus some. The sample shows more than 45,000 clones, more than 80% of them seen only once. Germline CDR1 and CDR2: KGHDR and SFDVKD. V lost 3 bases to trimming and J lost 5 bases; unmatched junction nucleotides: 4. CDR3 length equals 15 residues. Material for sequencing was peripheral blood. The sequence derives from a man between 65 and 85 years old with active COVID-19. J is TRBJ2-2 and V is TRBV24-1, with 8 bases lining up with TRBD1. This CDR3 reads CATSDNRGVTGELFF. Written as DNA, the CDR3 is TGTGCCACCAGTGATAACAGGGGGGTTACCGGGGAGCTGTTTTTT.